This T cell receptor beta chain was observed in a study of blood T cell repertoires in COVID-19. Study at large: The study drew acute and convalescent COVID-19 samples from the United States, Italy and Spain. Nucleic acid was either cDNA or gDNA, and it came from T cells, B-cell-depleted T cells, or PBMCs.

Only in-frame clones appear in the TCRdb table, and some are missing; sequencing was by immunoSEQ multiplex PCR. The sample holds roughly 410,000 clones; around 87% are singletons and the top ten take about 2.3%. The TCR sequence derives from a woman in her fifties or sixties with COVID-19, enrolled during active disease. Sequencing input: peripheral blood.

The CDR3 loop reads CASSLADRGSYEQYF. DNA of the CDR3: TGTGCCAGCAGCTTGGCGGACAGGGGATCCTACGAGCAGTACTTC. The rearrangement joins TRBV5-8 to TRBJ2-7; TRBD1 aligns across 9 bases. Germline V gene lookup returns CDR1 SGHTS and CDR2 YDEGEE. This CDR3 comprises 15 residues. Losses at the gene ends were 0 bases for V and 1 base for J; bases not matched to a gene: 2.